This T cell receptor (beta chain) emerged from a study of vaccination and CD4 T cells after COVID-19. Looking at the study overall: The post-vaccine samples came a median roughly 79 days after dose two (range 14 to 241). Cultures serving as controls received a peptide pool (CEFX or HIV-1 Nef) or no peptide.

The Oncomine TCR Beta short-read assay was applied to DNA of cultured CD4+ T cells. TCRdb reprocessed the PCR reads with MiXCR, giving one entry per CDR3 protein. The top ten clones hold less than 15% of a sample with over 10,000 distinct CDR3 sequences, under 60% of them seen once. Treatment meaning: approximately 11-day PBMC culture with coronavirus spike peptide pools or control peptides (ViraFEST assay). From germline, CDR1 is SGHTA and CDR2 FQGNSA. Trimming removed 4 bases from V and 2 bases from J; junction bases left unmatched: 7. CDR3 length equals 15 residues. A note on this clonotype: Its antigen is not known.

Sequencing was done on a sample of CD4+ T cells from blood, cultured in vitro. The V gene is TRBV7-2, the J gene TRBJ2-7; TRBD2 matches at 8 bases. The receptor was isolated from a human donor who had recovered from COVID-19. For the CDR3, the DNA is TGTGCCAGCAGCTCTACGCCCGGGGGGGCCTACGAGCAGTACTTC. It encodes CASSSTPGGAYEQYF.